This T cell receptor beta chain was recovered during a study of radiotherapy plus CTLA-4 blockade in lung cancer. The protocol was immunoSEQ multiplex PCR, while the TCRdb copy is restricted to in-frame clones and leaves out a portion. The sample has tens of thousands of clones, about 85% seen once. The CDR3 totals 15 residues. The germline V gene has CDR1 SGHTA and CDR2 FQGNSA. The V gene lost 0 bases and the J gene lost 5 bases, with 13 bases spanning the gap. Patients had chemo-refractory metastatic non-small-cell lung cancer and received focal radiation plus CTLA-4 blockade that used ipilimumab. The clonotype was recovered from a human donor with non-small cell lung cancer who had a complete response to radiotherapy plus ipilimumab. The input for sequencing was peripheral blood, taken from a patient treated with radiotherapy plus ipilimumab. J is TRBJ1-1 and V is TRBV7-2; D perhaps matches TRBD1 (5 bases). The CDR3 DNA is TGTGCCAGCAGCTTAGCGGGGGGAGCGAGGACTGAAGCTTTCTTT. Its translation is CASSLAGGARTEAFF.